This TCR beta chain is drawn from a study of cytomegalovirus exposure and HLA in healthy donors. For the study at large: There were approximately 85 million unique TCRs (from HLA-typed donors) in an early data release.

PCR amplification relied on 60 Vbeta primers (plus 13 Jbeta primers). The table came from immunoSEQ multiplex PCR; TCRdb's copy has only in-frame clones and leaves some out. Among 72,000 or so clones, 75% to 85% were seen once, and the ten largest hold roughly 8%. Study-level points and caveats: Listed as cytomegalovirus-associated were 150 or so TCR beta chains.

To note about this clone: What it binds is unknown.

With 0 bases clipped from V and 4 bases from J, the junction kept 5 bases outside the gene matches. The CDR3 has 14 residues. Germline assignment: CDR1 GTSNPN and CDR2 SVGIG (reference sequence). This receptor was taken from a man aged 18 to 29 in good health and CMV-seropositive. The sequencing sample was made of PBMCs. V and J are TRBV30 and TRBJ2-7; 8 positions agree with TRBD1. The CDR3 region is CAWSVETGAYEQYF. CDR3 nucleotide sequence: TGTGCCTGGAGTGTCGAGACAGGGGCGTACGAGCAGTACTTC.